This T cell receptor (beta chain) was observed in a study of T cells in Graves' hyperthyroidism and ophthalmopathy. CDR1 is LNHNV and CDR2 is YYDKDF in the germline V gene (reference sequence). This CDR3 contains 14 residues. Trimming left V 0 bases short and J 3 bases short, with 7 bases between. This clonotype has ten or more counts. The investigators amplified TCR beta CDR3 regions from RNA transcripts. A set of HTBI primers served as the primers for a first-round RT-PCR of the TCR CDR3. TCRdb ran MiXCR on the multiplex PCR reads and lists one entry per CDR3 protein. Of a few hundred thousand distinct CDR3 sequences listed, about 16% were seen once; the top ten hold less than 3.5%. A Clinical Activity Score of at least 3, a NOSPECS grade of at least 4 and a duration under 3 months were recorded in the ophthalmopathy patients. PBMCs were collected from an approximately 10 ml volume of fresh peripheral blood.

The sequenced material came from blood. The gene calls are TRBV15 and TRBJ2-3, with unresolved D. This receptor was taken from a woman aged 40 to 55 with Graves' ophthalmopathy. The CDR3 DNA is TGTGCCACCAGCAGAGACGGATGGACAGATACGCAGTATTTT. Translation gives CATSRDGWTDTQYF.